This TCR beta chain was sequenced during a study of T cell repertoires in cytomegalovirus infection. Study background: Public signatures in TCR beta pointed to CMV infection and matching HLA type. General study results and limits: Cumulative public TCR beta family frequency identified carriers of CMV plus the relevant HLA. Dominant in the ex vivo response were TCR beta clonotypes restricted by HLA-C and specific for CMV.

This clonotype came up many times. Antigen unknown. TCRdb re-analysed the reads in MiXCR, keeping a single row per CDR3 protein. In the table there are approximately 180,000 distinct CDR3 sequences, about a tenth of which are singletons. This CDR3 contains 13 residues. V dropped 8 bases and J dropped 2 bases, with 9 bases sitting between them. This sequence was found in a human donor in good health (CMV status not recorded). Some clones in this sample may be carry-over from other donors' samples. This chain uses TRBV12-3 or TRBV12-4 with TRBJ2-2, with a weak D call TRBD2 (5 bases). Input material: PBMCs. The CDR3 coding sequence is TGTGCCAGCGGACTGTTAAACACCGGGGAGCTGTTTTTT. This translates into CASGLLNTGELFF.